This T cell receptor (beta chain) originates from a study of T cell changes during pregnancy in multiple sclerosis. Assay: immunoSEQ multiplex PCR; the TCRdb copy retains only in-frame clones and omits some. This sample carries around 70,000 clones, 92% of them seen once, and the ten largest clones take roughly 3.3%. This sequence was found in a female donor in good health, enrolled as a control in a pregnancy study. The sequencing used peripheral blood, collected after pregnancy.

Here the CDR3 reads CASSVVGYGSSYNEQFF. CDR3 bases: TGTGCCAGCAGCGTAGTAGGCTACGGGAGCTCCTACAATGAGCAGTTCTTC. J is TRBJ2-1 and V is TRBV9; weak D call: TRBD2 (6 bases). The CDR3 length is 17 residues. Trimming removed 0 bases at V and 0 bases at J, with 13 bases between. The V gene's germline CDR1 is SGDLS and CDR2 YYNGEE.